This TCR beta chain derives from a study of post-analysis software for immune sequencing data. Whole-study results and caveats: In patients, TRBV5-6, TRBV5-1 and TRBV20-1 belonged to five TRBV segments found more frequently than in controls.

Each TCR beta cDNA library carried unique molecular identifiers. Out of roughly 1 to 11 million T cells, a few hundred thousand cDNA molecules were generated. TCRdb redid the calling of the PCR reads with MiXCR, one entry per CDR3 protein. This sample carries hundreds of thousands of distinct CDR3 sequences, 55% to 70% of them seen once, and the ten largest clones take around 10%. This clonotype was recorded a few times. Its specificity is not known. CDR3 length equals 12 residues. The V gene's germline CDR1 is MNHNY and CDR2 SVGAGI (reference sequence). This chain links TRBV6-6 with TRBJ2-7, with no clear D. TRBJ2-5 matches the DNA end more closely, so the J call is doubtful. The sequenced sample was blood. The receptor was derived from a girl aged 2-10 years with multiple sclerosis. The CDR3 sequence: CASSSLRETQYF. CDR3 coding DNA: TGTGCCAGCAGTTCCCTACGAGAGACCCAGTACTTC.